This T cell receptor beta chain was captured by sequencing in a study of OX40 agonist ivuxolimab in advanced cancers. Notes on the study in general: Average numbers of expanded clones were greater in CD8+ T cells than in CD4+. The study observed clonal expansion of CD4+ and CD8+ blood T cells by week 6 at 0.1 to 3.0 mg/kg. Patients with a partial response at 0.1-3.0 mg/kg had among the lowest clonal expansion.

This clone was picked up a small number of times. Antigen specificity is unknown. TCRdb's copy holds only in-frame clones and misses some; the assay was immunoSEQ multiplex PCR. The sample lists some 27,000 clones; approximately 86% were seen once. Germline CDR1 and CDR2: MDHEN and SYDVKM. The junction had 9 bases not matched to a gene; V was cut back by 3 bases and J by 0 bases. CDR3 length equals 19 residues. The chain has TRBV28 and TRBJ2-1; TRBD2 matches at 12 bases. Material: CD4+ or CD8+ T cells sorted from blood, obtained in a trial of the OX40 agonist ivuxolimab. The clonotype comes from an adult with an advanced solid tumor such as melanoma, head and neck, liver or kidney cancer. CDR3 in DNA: TGTGCCAGCAGTTTCCCCACTAGCGGGAGGTCTAGCTCCTACAATGAGCAGTTCTTC. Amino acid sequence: CASSFPTSGRSSSYNEQFF.